Below are 23 T cell receptor beta chains sequenced from a single sample in a study of early T cells in non-severe SARS-CoV-2 infection. TCRdb reprocessed the 5' RACE reads via MiXCR and lists one record per CDR3 protein. Of just over 95,000 distinct CDR3 sequences in the sample, approximately 10% are singletons; the top ten hold roughly 4.8%. Source: whole blood, taken at baseline. The receptor source for this set is an adult who was a healthcare worker with PCR-confirmed SARS-CoV-2 infection or an uninfected control (not recorded which).

This clonotype showed up many times. This chain links TRBV5-1 with TRBJ2-7; 10 bases fit TRBD1. With V trimmed by 4 bases and J by 3 bases, 16 bases remained unmatched. Germline V gene sequence: CDR1 SGHRS, CDR2 YFSETQ. The CDR3 has 18 amino acids. CDR3 bases: TGCGCCAGCAGCCCAGGACAGGGGGTTAACCGGAGGCGCTACGAGCAGTACTTC. Protein product: CASSPGQGVNRRRYEQYF.

This clonotype was observed many times. The J gene is TRBJ1-6, the V gene TRBV11-2, with D tentatively TRBD1 (5 bases). V lost 5 bases and J 9 bases, leaving 14 bases between the germline ends. Germline V CDR1 and CDR2: SGHAT, FQNNGV. The CDR3 extends over 14 amino acids. The CDR3 DNA sequence: TGTGCCAGCAGCCCCATGGGGGACGCTTCACCCCTCCACTTT. It codes for CASSPMGDASPLHF.

This chain links TRBV6-1 with TRBJ1-2; D remains unclear. Germline CDR1 is MNHNS and CDR2 is SASEGT. This CDR3 is built from 17 residues. Trimming removed 0 bases at V and 1 base at J, with 15 bases between. The CDR3 protein is CASSEAKSQPLNYGYTF. DNA for the CDR3: TGTGCCAGCAGTGAAGCGAAATCACAGCCCCTTAACTATGGCTACACCTTC.

The gene calls are TRBV5-4 and TRBJ2-3, with 13 positions matching TRBD2. The CDR3 loop spans 19 amino acids. Trimming cost V 4 bases and J 0 bases; bases outside gene matches: 11. Germline V gives CDR1 SGHNT, CDR2 YYREEE (reference sequence). CDR3 nucleotide sequence: TGTGCCAGCAGCAAGGGACTAGCGGGACGACACACTAGCACAGATACGCAGTATTTT. Translation gives CASSKGLAGRHTSTDTQYF.

This clonotype was counted only a few times. The chain couples TRBV9 to TRBJ1-1; TRBD1 matches at 7 bases. CDR3 length: 14 amino acids. Trimming cost V 3 bases and J 4 bases; bases outside gene matches: 6. Per germline, CDR1 SGDLS and CDR2 YYNGEE. CDR3 loop: CASSETGRATEAFF. The CDR3 DNA sequence: TGTGCCAGCAGCGAGACAGGGAGGGCCACTGAAGCTTTCTTT. Full variable domain (missing parts from reference TRBV9 and TRBJ1-1): DSGVTQTPKHLITATGQRVTLRCSPRSGDLSVYWYQQSLDQGLQFLIQYYNGEERAKGNILERFSAQQFPDLHSELNLSSLELGDSALYFCASSETGRATEAFFGQGTRLTVV.

This clonotype appeared a few times. The genes are TRBV6-6 and TRBJ2-7, with D perhaps given as TRBD1 or TRBD2 (7 bases each). The CDR3 extends over 14 amino acids. V lost 4 bases, J lost 4 bases, and 14 bases lay in between. The germline gives CDR1 MNHNY, CDR2 SVGAGI (reference sequence). CDR3 DNA sequence: TGTGCCAGCAGTTCAGCGGGACAGCAGTACGAGCAGTACTTC. It is translated as CASSSAGQQYEQYF.

This clonotype was detected ten times or more. The rearrangement joins TRBV6-5 to TRBJ1-4; tentatively, D is TRBD1 (6 bases). This CDR3 has 14 amino acids. CDR1 is MNHEY and CDR2 is SVGAGI in the germline V gene. V was trimmed by 5 bases and J by 10 bases, leaving 17 bases between them. The CDR3 region has the DNA TGTGCCAGCAGTAACACAGGGTACTCGGGAAAACTGTTTTTT. Its protein is CASSNTGYSGKLFF.

A few counts support this clonotype. CDR3 residues: CASSLTFGEQFF. The CDR3 DNA sequence: TGTGCCAGCAGTTTAACCTTTGGGGAGCAGTTCTTC. This sequence joins TRBV28 and TRBJ2-1; D remains ambiguous. Germline assignment: CDR1 MDHEN and CDR2 SYDVKM. V lost 2 bases and J 10 bases, leaving 9 bases between the germline ends. There are 12 residues in the CDR3. Complete variable domain (other parts from reference TRBV28 and TRBJ2-1): DVKVTQSSRYLVKRTGEKVFLECVQDMDHENMFWYRQDPGLGLRLIYFSYDVKMKEKGDIPEGYSVSREKKERFSLILESASTNQTSMYLCASSLTFGEQFFGPGTRLTVL.

This clonotype was observed a handful of times. The CDR3 loop reads CASSLERDEQFF. As DNA, the CDR3 is TGTGCCAGCAGCCTTGAGAGGGATGAGCAGTTCTTC. The chain carries TRBV7-9 and TRBJ2-1, with D possibly being TRBD2 (5 bases). V was clipped by 5 bases and J by 8 bases, with 10 bases between them. This CDR3 is 12 amino acids long. Germline V gene sequence: CDR1 SEHNR, CDR2 FQNEAQ (reference sequence).

This clonotype was seen repeatedly, ten times or more. V gene TRBV20-1 combines with J gene TRBJ1-2; D is possibly TRBD1 (5 bases). This CDR3 region has 14 residues. The V and J ends lost 4 bases and 3 bases respectively, with 15 bases between them. Germline loops: CDR1 DFQATT, CDR2 SNEGSKA (reference sequence). CDR3 nucleotides: TGCAGTGCTAACCCCCTGGGGGGGGACTATGGCTACACCTTC. Protein: CSANPLGGDYGYTF.

This rearrangement joins TRBV10-1 to TRBJ2-1, with 12 nucleotides matching TRBD2. Germline V gene data show CDR1 as WNHNN and CDR2 as SYGVQD (reference sequence). This CDR3 has 14 amino acids. After removal of 8 bases from V and 8 bases from J, the junction contained 7 bases not matched to a gene. CDR3 sequence reads: CASSSGGAGDEQFF. Here the CDR3 DNA reads TGCGCCAGCTCTAGCGGGGGGGCCGGCGATGAGCAGTTCTTC.

This clonotype was observed many times. The rearrangement joins TRBV29-1 to TRBJ1-1, with TRBD1 as a possible D gene (5 bases). Germline CDR1 is SQVTM and CDR2 is ANQGSEA. The CDR3 totals 12 residues. The V gene lost 2 bases and the J gene lost 3 bases, with 7 bases spanning the gap. DNA of the CDR3: TGCAGCGTTGAAATCAGGGACACTGAAGCTTTCTTT. It yields the protein CSVEIRDTEAFF.

Comments on this clonotype: A much larger clone differs from this one at a single base, so this may be a read error. Since no conserved phenylalanine or tryptophan closes the CDR3, a read error is the likely cause. This chain connects TRBV3-1 to TRBJ2-1, with D unresolved. In germline, CDR1 is LGHDT, CDR2 YNNKEL (reference sequence). V lost 1 base and J lost 6, with 4 bases in between. The CDR3 spans 12 residues. The CDR3 region is CASSQVINEQFS. Here the CDR3 DNA reads TGTGCCAGCAGCCAAGTCATCAATGAGCAGTTCTCC.

The table lists this clonotype with many counts. The V gene is TRBV28, the J gene TRBJ1-1; no clear D. There are 16 residues in the CDR3. The germline V and J ends were trimmed by 2 bases and 1 base, with 14 bases remaining between them. Germline V gene data show CDR1 as MDHEN and CDR2 as SYDVKM. CDR3: CASSLRSWEGNTEAFF. CDR3 sequence (DNA): TGTGCCAGCAGTTTACGGAGTTGGGAGGGGAACACTGAAGCTTTCTTT.

There are many counts of this clonotype. The chain links TRBV18 to TRBJ1-1; a weak D match, TRBD1 (6 bases). The V gene lost 5 bases and the J gene lost 3 bases, with 16 bases spanning the gap. The CDR3 spans 15 residues. Looked up from germline, CDR1 is KGHSH and CDR2 is LQKENI. The CDR3 here is CASSKLPGVHTEAFF. The CDR3, as DNA: TGTGCCAGCTCAAAACTTCCAGGGGTCCACACTGAAGCTTTCTTT.

Many counts were recorded for this clonotype. V and J are TRBV2 and TRBJ2-1; no definite D call. Per germline, CDR1 SNHLY and CDR2 FYNNEI. V shed 10 bases and J shed 6 bases, with 7 bases lying between them. There are 10 residues in the CDR3. The CDR3 nucleotides read TGTGCCACCTGGGGCAATGAGCAGTTCTTC. This codes for CATWGNEQFF.

This clonotype was detected only once. The chain links TRBV19 to TRBJ2-2; 9 bases line up with TRBD2. The J segment lost 2 bases and the V segment lost 5 bases, leaving 6 bases of the junction unmatched. The CDR3 sequence is 16 residues long. The germline CDR1 and CDR2 sequences are LNHDA and SQIVND (reference sequence). CDR3 nucleotides: TGTGCCAGTAGTCTTATAGCGGGAGTAAACACCGGGGAGCTGTTTTTT. This translates into CASSLIAGVNTGELFF.

This clonotype has just a few counts. The chain has TRBV6-6 and TRBJ2-7; D may be TRBD1 (6 bases). V lost 2 bases and J 2 bases, leaving 16 bases between the germline ends. The V gene's germline CDR1 is MNHNY and CDR2 SVGAGI (reference sequence). The CDR3 runs to 16 residues. The CDR3 nucleotides are TGTGCCAGCAGTTACGAGGGGACATATACGACCTACGAGCAGTACTTC. As protein: CASSYEGTYTTYEQYF.

This clonotype was seen at least ten times. V usage is TRBV20-1 and J usage is TRBJ2-4; D unresolved. Between the trimmed V and J ends, which lost 4 bases and 0 bases, there was a span of 10 bases. Germline CDR1 and CDR2: DFQATT and SNEGSKA (reference sequence). The CDR3 totals 14 residues. CDR3 region: CSAMPGAAKNIQYF. CDR3 sequence (DNA): TGCAGTGCTATGCCAGGCGCAGCCAAAAACATTCAGTACTTC.

This clonotype was counted many times. This sequence joins TRBV12-3 or TRBV12-4 and TRBJ2-2, with 7 bases aligning to TRBD2. This CDR3 contains 17 residues. The ends lost 5 bases at V and 0 bases at J; junction bases unmatched: 9. The CDR3 DNA sequence: TGTGCCAGCAGTCCCCTCTCTAGCGGAGCGAACACCGGGGAGCTGTTTTTT. It translates to CASSPLSSGANTGELFF.

This clonotype was seen at least ten times. The genes are TRBV29-1 and TRBJ1-1; D is ambiguous. V was trimmed by 6 bases and J by 1 base, leaving 12 bases between them. CDR1 SQVTM and CDR2 ANQGSEA come from the germline V gene. This CDR3 spans 13 amino acids. The CDR3 nucleotides are TGCAGCGTGACCCGGGCCGCGAACACTGAAGCTTTCTTT. Translated: CSVTRAANTEAFF.

The chain joins TRBV24-1 to TRBJ2-1; 10 positions match TRBD2. J gave up 8 bases and V 9 bases, and 15 bases lay outside the gene matches. Per germline, CDR1 KGHDR and CDR2 SFDVKD. CDR3 length equals 16 residues. The CDR3 here is CATVHKGLAGVDEQFF. CDR3 DNA: TGTGCCACCGTCCACAAGGGGCTAGCGGGAGTCGATGAGCAGTTCTTC.

This clonotype was detected only a few times. The CDR3 spells CASSLPYLTEAFF. For the CDR3, the DNA is TGTGCCAGCAGCTTACCCTATCTAACTGAAGCTTTCTTT. The rearrangement links TRBV7-2 to TRBJ1-1; D remains ambiguous. CDR3 size: 13 residues. Trimming left V 2 bases short and J 5 bases short, with 9 bases between. CDR1 is SGHTA and CDR2 is FQGNSA in the germline V gene.